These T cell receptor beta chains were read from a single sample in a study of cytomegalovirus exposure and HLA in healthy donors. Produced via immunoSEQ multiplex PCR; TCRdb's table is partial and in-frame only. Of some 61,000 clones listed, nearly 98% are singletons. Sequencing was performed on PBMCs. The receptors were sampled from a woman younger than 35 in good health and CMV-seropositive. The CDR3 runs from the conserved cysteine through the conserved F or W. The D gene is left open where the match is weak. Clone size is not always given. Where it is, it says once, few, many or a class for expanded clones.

cdr3_aa: CASSRGLAGELTDTQYF
cdr3_nt: TGTGCCAGCAGCAGGGGACTAGCGGGAGAGTTGACAGATACGCAGTATTTT
j_call: TRBJ2-3
v_call: TRBV27
d_call: TRBD2
clone_size: once

cdr3_aa: CAISEAHRGSYYGYTF
cdr3_nt: TGTGCCATCAGTGAGGCCCACAGGGGATCCTACTATGGCTACACCTTC
j_call: TRBJ1-2
v_call: TRBV10-3
d_call: TRBD1
clone_size: NA

cdr3_aa: CASPPVAGGPDTQYF
cdr3_nt: TGTGCCAGCCCCCCGGTAGCGGGAGGGCCAGATACGCAGTATTTT
j_call: TRBJ2-3
v_call: TRBV6-1
d_call: TRBD2
clone_size: NA

cdr3_aa: CASRTGQMNTEAFF
cdr3_nt: TGTGCCAGCAGAACGGGACAAATGAACACTGAAGCTTTCTTT
j_call: TRBJ1-1
v_call: TRBV6-5
d_call: NA
clone_size: NA

cdr3_aa: CASRLAGGEEQYF
cdr3_nt: TGCGCCAGCAGACTAGCGGGAGGTGAGGAGCAGTACTTC
j_call: TRBJ2-7
v_call: TRBV5-1
d_call: TRBD2
clone_size: NA

cdr3_aa: CASSYIQVLTGELFF
cdr3_nt: TGTGCCAGCAGTTACATACAGGTCCTCACCGGGGAGCTGTTTTTT
j_call: TRBJ2-2
v_call: TRBV6-5
d_call: NA
clone_size: NA

cdr3_aa: CASRGPGQGNYGYTF
cdr3_nt: TGTGCCAGCAGGGGCCCCGGACAGGGTAACTATGGCTACACCTTC
j_call: TRBJ1-2
v_call: TRBV28
d_call: TRBD1
clone_size: NA

cdr3_aa: CASSLGLAGGNEQFF
cdr3_nt: TGTGCCAGCAGCTTGGGTCTAGCGGGAGGGAATGAGCAGTTCTTC
j_call: TRBJ2-1
v_call: TRBV5-5
d_call: TRBD2
clone_size: NA

cdr3_aa: CATSSSGRHNEQFF
cdr3_nt: TGCGCCACCTCTTCTAGCGGGAGACACAATGAGCAGTTCTTC
j_call: TRBJ2-1
v_call: TRBV10-1
d_call: TRBD2
clone_size: NA

cdr3_aa: CASSRGGGSNEQFF
cdr3_nt: TGCGCCAGCAGCCGTGGAGGAGGGTCCAATGAGCAGTTCTTC
j_call: TRBJ2-1
v_call: TRBV4-1
d_call: NA
clone_size: NA

cdr3_aa: CASRRDRGRSGNTIYF
cdr3_nt: TGTGCCAGCAGACGGGACAGGGGGCGGTCTGGAAACACCATATATTTT
j_call: TRBJ1-3
v_call: TRBV5-6
d_call: TRBD1
clone_size: NA

cdr3_aa: CASSSLAGDYNEQFF
cdr3_nt: TGTGCCAGCAGTTCTCTAGCGGGAGACTACAATGAGCAGTTCTTC
j_call: TRBJ2-1
v_call: TRBV28
d_call: TRBD2
clone_size: NA

cdr3_aa: CAVSGRNTGELFF
cdr3_nt: TGTGCCGTTAGCGGGAGGAACACCGGGGAGCTGTTTTTT
j_call: TRBJ2-2
v_call: TRBV7-9
d_call: TRBD2
clone_size: NA

cdr3_aa: CASSIGSSAHYEQYF
cdr3_nt: TGTGCCAGTAGTATAGGTTCGAGCGCACACTACGAGCAGTACTTC
j_call: TRBJ2-7
v_call: TRBV19
d_call: NA
clone_size: NA

cdr3_aa: CASSSEVGTSPSGNTIYF
cdr3_nt: TGTGCCAGCAGCTCCGAGGTCGGAACCAGTCCCTCTGGAAACACCATATATTTT
j_call: TRBJ1-3
v_call: TRBV7-9
d_call: NA
clone_size: NA

cdr3_aa: CSVDGTGGEKLFF
cdr3_nt: TGCAGCGTGGACGGGACAGGGGGTGAAAAACTGTTTTTT
j_call: TRBJ1-4
v_call: TRBV29-1
d_call: TRBD1
clone_size: NA

cdr3_aa: CASRKGQNYGYTF
cdr3_nt: TGTGCCAGCAGGAAGGGACAGAACTATGGCTACACCTTC
j_call: TRBJ1-2
v_call: TRBV5-6
d_call: TRBD1
clone_size: NA

cdr3_aa: CAWRAAREGSYEQYF
cdr3_nt: TGTGCCTGGAGGGCGGCGCGGGAGGGCTCCTACGAGCAGTACTTC
j_call: TRBJ2-7
v_call: TRBV30
d_call: TRBD2
clone_size: NA

cdr3_aa: CASSLEAGLNTEAFF
cdr3_nt: TGTGCCAGCAGCTTAGAAGCGGGTTTAAACACTGAAGCTTTCTTT
j_call: TRBJ1-1
v_call: TRBV7-9
d_call: NA
clone_size: NA

cdr3_aa: CASSEALRDRVYF
cdr3_nt: TGTGCCAGCAGTGAAGCGCTTCGGGACAGGGTCTACTTC
j_call: TRBJ2-7
v_call: TRBV6-1
d_call: TRBD1
clone_size: once

cdr3_aa: CASSVEFRWGRNEQFF
cdr3_nt: TGTGCCAGCAGCGTAGAGTTTCGTTGGGGCCGCAATGAGCAGTTCTTC
j_call: TRBJ2-1
v_call: TRBV9
d_call: NA
clone_size: NA

cdr3_aa: CASRLTRDSPYEQYF
cdr3_nt: TGTGCCAGCAGACTTACGAGGGACTCTCCCTACGAGCAGTACTTC
j_call: TRBJ2-7
v_call: TRBV4-2
d_call: NA
clone_size: NA

cdr3_aa: CAISESLASVEQYF
cdr3_nt: TGTGCCATCAGTGAGTCTCTCGCTAGCGTCGAGCAGTACTTC
j_call: TRBJ2-7
v_call: TRBV10-3
d_call: NA
clone_size: NA

cdr3_aa: CASSWGVNTEAFF
cdr3_nt: TGTGCCAGCAGTTGGGGGGTGAACACTGAAGCTTTCTTT
j_call: TRBJ1-1
v_call: TRBV6-4
d_call: NA
clone_size: NA

cdr3_aa: CASSQKREIETQYF
cdr3_nt: TGTGCCAGCAGCCAAAAGCGGGAGATTGAGACCCAGTACTTC
j_call: TRBJ2-5
v_call: TRBV4-2
d_call: TRBD2
clone_size: NA

cdr3_aa: CASSPLRGGEQYF
cdr3_nt: TGTGCCAGCAGCCCTCTCCGGGGGGGCGAGCAGTACTTC
j_call: TRBJ2-7
v_call: TRBV7-3
d_call: TRBD2
clone_size: NA

cdr3_aa: CASSLGSRYEQYF
cdr3_nt: TGTGCCAGCAGCTTGGGGAGCAGATACGAGCAGTACTTC
j_call: TRBJ2-7
v_call: TRBV5-6
d_call: NA
clone_size: NA

cdr3_aa: CASSSQGFHNEQFF
cdr3_nt: TGTGCCAGCAGTTCACAGGGGTTTCACAATGAGCAGTTCTTC
j_call: TRBJ2-1
v_call: TRBV6-1
d_call: TRBD1
clone_size: NA

cdr3_aa: CASSTRQGAVQETQYF
cdr3_nt: TGTGCCAGCAGCACCCGACAGGGGGCAGTTCAAGAGACCCAGTACTTC
j_call: TRBJ2-5
v_call: TRBV5-6
d_call: TRBD1
clone_size: NA

cdr3_aa: CASSPLAGISKDNEQFF
cdr3_nt: TGTGCCAGCTCACCCCTCGCAGGGATAAGTAAGGACAATGAGCAGTTCTTC
j_call: TRBJ2-1
v_call: TRBV18
d_call: NA
clone_size: NA

cdr3_aa: CASSPARSDRNYGYTF
cdr3_nt: TGTGCCAGCAGTCCCGCAAGGTCAGACAGGAACTATGGCTACACCTTC
j_call: TRBJ1-2
v_call: TRBV6-6
d_call: NA
clone_size: NA

cdr3_aa: CSVENPGAGGYTF
cdr3_nt: TGCAGCGTTGAAAACCCAGGGGCGGGCGGCTACACCTTC
j_call: TRBJ1-2
v_call: TRBV29-1
d_call: NA
clone_size: NA

cdr3_aa: CASSATSGTGNEQFF
cdr3_nt: TGTGCCAGCAGTGCGACTAGCGGGACGGGGAATGAGCAGTTCTTC
j_call: TRBJ2-1
v_call: TRBV6-1
d_call: TRBD2
clone_size: NA

cdr3_aa: CASSLGQGEKLFF
cdr3_nt: TGCGCCAGCAGCTTGGGACAGGGTGAAAAACTGTTTTTT
j_call: TRBJ1-4
v_call: TRBV5-1
d_call: TRBD1
clone_size: NA

cdr3_aa: CASSVGLAGTNTGELFF
cdr3_nt: TGTGCCAGCAGCGTAGGACTAGCGGGAACCAACACCGGGGAGCTGTTTTTT
j_call: TRBJ2-2
v_call: TRBV9
d_call: TRBD2
clone_size: NA

cdr3_aa: CASSARLAGVETQYF
cdr3_nt: TGTGCCAGCAGCGCCAGACTAGCGGGAGTGGAGACCCAGTACTTC
j_call: TRBJ2-5
v_call: TRBV9
d_call: TRBD2
clone_size: NA

cdr3_aa: CASTIRGQGATGELFF
cdr3_nt: TGTGCCAGCACCATTCGAGGACAGGGGGCAACCGGGGAGCTGTTTTTT
j_call: TRBJ2-2
v_call: TRBV28
d_call: TRBD1
clone_size: NA

cdr3_aa: CAPVASGPYGYTF
cdr3_nt: TGTGCCCCTGTGGCGTCAGGCCCCTATGGCTACACCTTC
j_call: TRBJ1-2
v_call: TRBV5-6
d_call: NA
clone_size: NA

cdr3_aa: CAWTPPHSGKSYEQYF
cdr3_nt: TGTGCCTGGACCCCCCCCCATAGCGGGAAAAGCTACGAGCAGTACTTC
j_call: TRBJ2-7
v_call: TRBV30
d_call: TRBD2
clone_size: NA

cdr3_aa: CASSSTGTGGYHSNQPQHF
cdr3_nt: TGTGCCAGCAGTTCAACCGGGACAGGGGGATACCATAGCAATCAGCCCCAGCATTTT
j_call: TRBJ1-5
v_call: TRBV28
d_call: TRBD1
clone_size: NA

cdr3_aa: CASSQDLAPNYGYTF
cdr3_nt: TGTGCCAGCAGCCAAGATCTGGCTCCTAACTATGGCTACACCTTC
j_call: TRBJ1-2
v_call: TRBV4-2
d_call: NA
clone_size: NA

cdr3_aa: CASSLGEEYNEQFF
cdr3_nt: TGTGCCAGCAGCTTAGGGGAGGAATACAATGAGCAGTTCTTC
j_call: TRBJ2-1
v_call: TRBV7-9
d_call: NA
clone_size: NA

cdr3_aa: CAWRKASGSYEQYF
cdr3_nt: TGTGCCTGGAGAAAGGCTAGCGGGTCCTACGAGCAGTACTTC
j_call: TRBJ2-7
v_call: TRBV30
d_call: TRBD2
clone_size: NA

cdr3_aa: CASSFTTSGSIGDTQYF
cdr3_nt: TGTGCCAGCAGCTTTACCACTAGCGGGAGTATCGGAGATACGCAGTATTTT
j_call: TRBJ2-3
v_call: TRBV13
d_call: TRBD2
clone_size: NA

cdr3_aa: CASSTPGLAGGRSYNEQFF
cdr3_nt: TGTGCCAGCAGTACCCCGGGACTAGCGGGAGGGCGCTCCTACAATGAGCAGTTCTTC
j_call: TRBJ2-1
v_call: TRBV27
d_call: TRBD2
clone_size: NA

cdr3_aa: CASSSWDRGRHTF
cdr3_nt: TGTGCCAGCAGCTCATGGGACAGGGGGCGCCACACCTTC
j_call: TRBJ1-2
v_call: TRBV11-2
d_call: TRBD1
clone_size: NA

cdr3_aa: CASSSIQGETQYF
cdr3_nt: TGTGCCAGCAGCTCGATTCAGGGAGAGACCCAGTACTTC
j_call: TRBJ2-5
v_call: TRBV11-2
d_call: NA
clone_size: NA

cdr3_aa: CASSYRGPSYNEQFF
cdr3_nt: TGTGCCAGCAGTTACAGGGGGCCCTCCTACAATGAGCAGTTCTTC
j_call: TRBJ2-1
v_call: TRBV6-5
d_call: TRBD1
clone_size: NA

cdr3_aa: CASSYSRRGNYEQYF
cdr3_nt: TGTGCCAGCAGTTACTCGAGACGGGGGAACTACGAGCAGTACTTC
j_call: TRBJ2-7
v_call: TRBV6-5
d_call: NA
clone_size: NA

cdr3_aa: CASSPLAARAHNEQFF
cdr3_nt: TGTGCCAGCAGCCCTCTAGCGGCCCGGGCCCACAATGAGCAGTTCTTC
j_call: TRBJ2-1
v_call: TRBV9
d_call: TRBD2
clone_size: once

cdr3_aa: CASTPGLREWEQFF
cdr3_nt: TGTGCCAGCACCCCGGGACTAAGAGAATGGGAGCAGTTCTTC
j_call: TRBJ2-1
v_call: TRBV7-9
d_call: TRBD2
clone_size: NA

cdr3_aa: CASSVTWAGTQYF
cdr3_nt: TGTGCCAGCAGCGTTACATGGGCAGGTACGCAGTATTTT
j_call: TRBJ2-3
v_call: TRBV9
d_call: NA
clone_size: NA

cdr3_aa: CASSELGQRYGYTF
cdr3_nt: TGTGCCAGCAGTGAACTGGGACAGCGCTATGGCTACACCTTC
j_call: TRBJ1-2
v_call: TRBV6-1
d_call: TRBD1
clone_size: NA

cdr3_aa: CASSTAPGQGHGYTF
cdr3_nt: TGTGCCAGCAGCACCGCTCCGGGACAGGGACATGGCTACACCTTC
j_call: TRBJ1-2
v_call: TRBV7-3
d_call: TRBD1
clone_size: NA

cdr3_aa: CASSLFNGVTEAFF
cdr3_nt: TGTGCCAGCAGCTTGTTCAACGGGGTGACTGAAGCTTTCTTT
j_call: TRBJ1-1
v_call: TRBV5-6
d_call: NA
clone_size: NA

cdr3_aa: CASSAASGYSYEQYF
cdr3_nt: TGTGCCAGCAGTGCCGCTAGCGGTTATTCCTACGAGCAGTACTTC
j_call: TRBJ2-7
v_call: TRBV6-1
d_call: TRBD2
clone_size: NA

cdr3_aa: CASSLPTAGNTIYF
cdr3_nt: TGTGCCAGCAGCCTACCGACAGCAGGAAACACCATATATTTT
j_call: TRBJ1-3
v_call: TRBV5-6
d_call: NA
clone_size: NA